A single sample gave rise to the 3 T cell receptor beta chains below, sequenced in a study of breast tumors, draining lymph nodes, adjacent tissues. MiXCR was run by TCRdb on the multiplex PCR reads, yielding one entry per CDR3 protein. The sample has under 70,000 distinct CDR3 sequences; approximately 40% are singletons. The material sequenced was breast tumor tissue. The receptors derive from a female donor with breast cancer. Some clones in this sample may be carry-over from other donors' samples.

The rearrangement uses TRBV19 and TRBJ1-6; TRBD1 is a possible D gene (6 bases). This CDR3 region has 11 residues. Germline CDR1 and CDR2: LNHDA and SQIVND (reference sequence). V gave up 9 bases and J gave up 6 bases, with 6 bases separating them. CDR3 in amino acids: CARDSNSPLHF. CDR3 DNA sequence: TGTGCCAGGGACAGTAATTCACCCCTCCACTTT. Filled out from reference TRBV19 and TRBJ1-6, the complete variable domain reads DGGITQSPKYLFRKEGQNVTLSCEQNLNHDAMYWYRQDPGQGLRLIYYSQIVNDFQKGDIAEGYSVSREKKESFPLTVTSAQKNPTAFYLCARDSNSPLHFGNGTRLTVT.

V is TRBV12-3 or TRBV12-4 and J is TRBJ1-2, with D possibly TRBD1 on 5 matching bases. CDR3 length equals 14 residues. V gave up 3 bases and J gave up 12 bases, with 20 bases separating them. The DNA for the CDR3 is TGTGCCAGCAGTTTTAGGGGCTCGTTCTACGGCCACACCTTC. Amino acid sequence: CASSFRGSFYGHTF.

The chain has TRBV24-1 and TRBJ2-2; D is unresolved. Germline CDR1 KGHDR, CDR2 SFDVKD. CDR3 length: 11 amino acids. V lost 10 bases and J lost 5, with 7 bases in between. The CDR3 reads CATGWTGELFF. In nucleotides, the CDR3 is TGTGCCACTGGGTGGACCGGGGAGCTGTTTTTT.